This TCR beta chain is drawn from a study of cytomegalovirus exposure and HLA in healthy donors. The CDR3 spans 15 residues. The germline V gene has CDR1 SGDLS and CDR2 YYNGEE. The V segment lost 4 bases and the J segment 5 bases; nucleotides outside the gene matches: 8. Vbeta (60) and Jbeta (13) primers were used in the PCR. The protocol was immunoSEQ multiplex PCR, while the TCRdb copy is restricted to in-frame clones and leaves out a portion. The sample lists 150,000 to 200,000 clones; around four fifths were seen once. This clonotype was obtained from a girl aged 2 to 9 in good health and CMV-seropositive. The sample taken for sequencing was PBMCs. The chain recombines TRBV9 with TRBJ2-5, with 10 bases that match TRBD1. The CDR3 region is CASSTLTGGVETQYF. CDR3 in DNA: TGTGCCAGCAGCACCTTGACAGGGGGCGTTGAGACCCAGTACTTC.